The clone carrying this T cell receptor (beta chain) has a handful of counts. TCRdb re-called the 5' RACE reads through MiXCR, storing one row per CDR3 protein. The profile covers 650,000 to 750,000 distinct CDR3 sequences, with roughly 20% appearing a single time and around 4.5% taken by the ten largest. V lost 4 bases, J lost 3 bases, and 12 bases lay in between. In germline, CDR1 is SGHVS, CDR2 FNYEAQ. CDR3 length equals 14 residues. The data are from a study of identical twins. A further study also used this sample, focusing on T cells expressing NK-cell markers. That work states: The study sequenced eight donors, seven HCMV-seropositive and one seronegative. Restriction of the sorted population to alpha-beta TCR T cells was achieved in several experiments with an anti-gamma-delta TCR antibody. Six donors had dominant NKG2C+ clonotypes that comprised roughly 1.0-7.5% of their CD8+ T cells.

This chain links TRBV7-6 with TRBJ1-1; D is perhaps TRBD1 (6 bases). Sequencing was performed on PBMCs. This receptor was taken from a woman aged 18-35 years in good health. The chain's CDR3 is CASSWGGGDTEAFF. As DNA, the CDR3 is TGTGCCAGCAGCTGGGGAGGGGGGGACACTGAAGCTTTCTTT.